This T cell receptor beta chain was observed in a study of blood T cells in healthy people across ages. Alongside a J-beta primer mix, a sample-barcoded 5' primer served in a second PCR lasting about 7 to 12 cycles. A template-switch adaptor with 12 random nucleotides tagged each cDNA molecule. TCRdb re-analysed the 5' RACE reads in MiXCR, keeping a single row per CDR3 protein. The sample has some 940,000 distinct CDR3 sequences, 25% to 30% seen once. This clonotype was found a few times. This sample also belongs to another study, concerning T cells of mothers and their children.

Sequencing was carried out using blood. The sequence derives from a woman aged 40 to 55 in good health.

The CDR3 region has the DNA TGTGCCAGCAGCTCCGCCGCTGGGGGACTAGCGAACTACAATGAGCAGTTCTTC. Translated, it gives CASSSAAGGLANYNEQFF. The rearrangement joins TRBV7-9 to TRBJ2-1; 10 bases match TRBD2. CDR3 length: 18 amino acids. V dropped 4 bases and J dropped 3; count of bases not matched to a gene: 12. The germline gives CDR1 SEHNR, CDR2 FQNEAQ (reference sequence).